The T cell receptor (beta chain) under discussion was sequenced for a study of response to subunit inactivated influenza vaccine. General study points: Few additional T cells are recruited per seasonal influenza vaccination, authors suggested.

This CDR3 is 14 amino acids long. V was shortened by 0 bases and J by 4 bases, with 11 bases between the two germline ends. Germline loops: CDR1 DFQATT, CDR2 SNEGSKA (reference sequence). Worth noting for this clonotype: Its target is not known.

Each CDR3 protein is one row after TCRdb ran MiXCR on the RT-PCR reads. The profile covers some 800,000 distinct CDR3 sequences, with roughly 20% appearing a single time and around 9.6% taken by the ten largest. The receptor was isolated from a middle-aged man who received an inactivated influenza vaccine. This chain connects TRBV20-1 to TRBJ2-3; D is uncertain. The sequenced sample was PBMCs from blood, obtained approximately 5 days after vaccination. As DNA, the CDR3 is TGCAGTGCTAGAGACCCCCTGTCTTCAGATACGCAGTATTTT. It is translated as CSARDPLSSDTQYF.